The following is a TCR beta chain sequence with its context. The sample comes from a study of cytomegalovirus exposure and HLA in healthy donors. Both 60 Vbeta primers and 13 Jbeta primers went into the PCR. Assay: immunoSEQ multiplex PCR; the TCRdb copy retains only in-frame clones and omits some. The sample has 100,000 to 150,000 clones; more than 8% are singletons. The source of this sequence is a man between 35 and 55 years old in good health and CMV-seronegative. Sequencing used PBMCs.

The CDR3 DNA is TGTGCCAGCAGTTCAGGGACAGGGCCTCAGCCCCAGCATTTT. Translating gives CASSSGTGPQPQHF. The chain joins TRBV28 to TRBJ1-5, with 9 positions matching TRBD1. V lost 4 bases and J lost 6; bases outside the gene matches: 4. Germline values: CDR1 MDHEN, CDR2 SYDVKM. The CDR3 has 14 amino acids.